This T cell receptor beta chain was sequenced in a study of beta chain features in type 1 diabetes. Study-level points and caveats: A greater similarity of naive, central memory and Treg TCRB repertoires was seen among patients than among healthy donors.

The CDR3 extends over 14 amino acids. V lost 1 base to trimming and J lost 0 bases, with 6 bases between them. Germline V gene data show CDR1 as SEHNR and CDR2 as FQNEAQ (reference sequence). This clone turned up a few times. Its antigen is not identified. Expressed TCRB transcripts were sequenced because the isolated RNA had all been reverse transcribed beforehand. Sequencing used immunoSEQ multiplex PCR; TCRdb keeps in-frame clones, though not all of them. The top ten clones hold about 0.018% of a sample with approximately 380,000 clones, over 13% of them seen once. This clonotype was obtained from a woman between 18 and 29 years old in good health. The V gene is TRBV7-9, the J gene TRBJ1-1; unclear D gene. The sample taken for sequencing was naive CD4+ T cells from blood. The CDR3: CASSLDRMNTEAFF. The DNA of the CDR3 is TGTGCCAGCAGCTTAGACAGAATGAACACTGAAGCTTTCTTT.